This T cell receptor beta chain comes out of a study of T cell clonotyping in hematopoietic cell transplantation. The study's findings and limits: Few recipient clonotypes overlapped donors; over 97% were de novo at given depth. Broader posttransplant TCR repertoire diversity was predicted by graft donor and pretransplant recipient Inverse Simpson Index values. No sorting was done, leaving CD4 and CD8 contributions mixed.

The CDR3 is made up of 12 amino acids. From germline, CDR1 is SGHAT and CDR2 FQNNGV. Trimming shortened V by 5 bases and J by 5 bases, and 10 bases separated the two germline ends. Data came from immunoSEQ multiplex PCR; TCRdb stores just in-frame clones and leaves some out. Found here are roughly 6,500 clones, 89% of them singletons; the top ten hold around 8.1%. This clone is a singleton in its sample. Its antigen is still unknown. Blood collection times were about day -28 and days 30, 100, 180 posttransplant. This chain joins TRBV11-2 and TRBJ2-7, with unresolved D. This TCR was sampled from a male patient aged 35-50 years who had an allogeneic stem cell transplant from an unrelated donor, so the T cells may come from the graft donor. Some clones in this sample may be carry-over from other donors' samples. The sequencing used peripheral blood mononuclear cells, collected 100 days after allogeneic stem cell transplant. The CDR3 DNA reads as TGTGCCAGCAGCCCGCTAGAGCACGAGCAGTACTTC. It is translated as CASSPLEHEQYF.